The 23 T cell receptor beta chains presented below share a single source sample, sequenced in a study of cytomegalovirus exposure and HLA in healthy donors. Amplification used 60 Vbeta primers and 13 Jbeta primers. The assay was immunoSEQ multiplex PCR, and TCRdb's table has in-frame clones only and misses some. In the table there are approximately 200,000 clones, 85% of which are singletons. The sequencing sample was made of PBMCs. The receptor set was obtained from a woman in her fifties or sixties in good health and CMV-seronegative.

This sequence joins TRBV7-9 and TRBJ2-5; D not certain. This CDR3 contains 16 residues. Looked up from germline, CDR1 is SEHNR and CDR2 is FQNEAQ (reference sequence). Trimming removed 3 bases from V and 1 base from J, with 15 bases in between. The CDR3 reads CASSFPIDTTQETQYF. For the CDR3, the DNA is TGTGCCAGCAGCTTTCCTATTGACACAACCCAAGAGACCCAGTACTTC.

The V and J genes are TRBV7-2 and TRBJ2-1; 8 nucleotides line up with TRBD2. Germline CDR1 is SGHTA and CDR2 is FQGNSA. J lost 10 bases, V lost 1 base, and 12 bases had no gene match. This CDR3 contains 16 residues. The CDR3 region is CASSLGLAGPQGEQFF. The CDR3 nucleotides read TGTGCCAGCAGCTTAGGATTAGCGGGACCCCAAGGGGAGCAGTTCTTC.

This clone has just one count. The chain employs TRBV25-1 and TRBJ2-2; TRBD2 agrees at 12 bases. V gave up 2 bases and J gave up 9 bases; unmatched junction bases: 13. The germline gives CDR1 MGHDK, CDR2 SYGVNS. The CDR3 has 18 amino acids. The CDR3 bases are TGTGCCAGCAGTGAAGGGCTAGCGGGAGGGCCGGGAAGGAGGGAGCTGTTTTTT. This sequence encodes CASSEGLAGGPGRRELFF.

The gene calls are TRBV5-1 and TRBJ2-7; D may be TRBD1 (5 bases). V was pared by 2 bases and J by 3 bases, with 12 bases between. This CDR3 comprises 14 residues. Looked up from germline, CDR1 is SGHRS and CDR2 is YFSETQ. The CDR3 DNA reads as TGCGCCAGCAGCTTCTCAGACGACAGCTACGAGCAGTACTTC. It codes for CASSFSDDSYEQYF.

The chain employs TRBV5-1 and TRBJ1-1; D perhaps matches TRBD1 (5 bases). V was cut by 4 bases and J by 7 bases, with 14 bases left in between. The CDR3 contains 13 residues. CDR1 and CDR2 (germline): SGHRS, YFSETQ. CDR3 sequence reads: CASSTEGVYEAFF. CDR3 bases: TGCGCCAGCAGCACCGAAGGGGTCTATGAAGCTTTCTTT. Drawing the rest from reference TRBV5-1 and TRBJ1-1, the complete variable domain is KAGVTQTPRYLIKTRGQQVTLSCSPISGHRSVSWYQQTPGQGLQFLFEYFSETQRNKGNFPGRFSGRQFSNSRSEMNVSTLELGDSALYLCASSTEGVYEAFFGQGTRLTVV.

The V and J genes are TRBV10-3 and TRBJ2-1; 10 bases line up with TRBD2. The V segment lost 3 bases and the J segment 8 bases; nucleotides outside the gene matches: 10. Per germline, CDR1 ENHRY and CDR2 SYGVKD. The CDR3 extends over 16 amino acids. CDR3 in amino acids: CAISERSGRAEDEQFF. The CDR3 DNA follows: TGTGCCATCAGTGAAAGAAGCGGGAGGGCCGAAGATGAGCAGTTCTTC.

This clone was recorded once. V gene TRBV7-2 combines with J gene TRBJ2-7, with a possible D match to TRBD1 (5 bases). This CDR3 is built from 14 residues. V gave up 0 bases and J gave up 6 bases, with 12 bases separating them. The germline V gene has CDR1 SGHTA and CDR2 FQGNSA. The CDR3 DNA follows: TGTGCCAGCAGCTTAGCGCAGGGCAGGTTCGAGCAGTACTTC. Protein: CASSLAQGRFEQYF.

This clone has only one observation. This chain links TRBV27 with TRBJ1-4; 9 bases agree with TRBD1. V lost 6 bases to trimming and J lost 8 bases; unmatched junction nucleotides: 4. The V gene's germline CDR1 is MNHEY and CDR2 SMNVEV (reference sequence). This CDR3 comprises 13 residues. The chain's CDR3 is CASRPGTGEKLFF. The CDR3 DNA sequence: TGTGCCAGCAGGCCGGGGACAGGGGAAAAACTGTTTTTT.

CDR3 region: CASSQASGTPYNEQFF. Written as DNA, the CDR3 is TGTGCCAGCAGCCAAGCCAGCGGAACCCCATACAATGAGCAGTTCTTC. J is TRBJ2-1 and V is TRBV4-2; tentative D call: TRBD2 (5 bases). The CDR3 is 16 amino acids. V lost 1 base, J lost 4 bases, and 14 bases lay in between. Germline V gene lookup returns CDR1 LGHNA and CDR2 YNFKEQ.

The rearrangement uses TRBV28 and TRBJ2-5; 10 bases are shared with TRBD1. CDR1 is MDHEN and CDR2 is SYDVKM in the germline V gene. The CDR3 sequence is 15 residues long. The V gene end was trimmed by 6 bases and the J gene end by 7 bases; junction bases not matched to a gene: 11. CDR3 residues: CASRMQGQGSGTQYF. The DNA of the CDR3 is TGTGCCAGCAGGATGCAGGGACAGGGGAGTGGGACCCAGTACTTC.

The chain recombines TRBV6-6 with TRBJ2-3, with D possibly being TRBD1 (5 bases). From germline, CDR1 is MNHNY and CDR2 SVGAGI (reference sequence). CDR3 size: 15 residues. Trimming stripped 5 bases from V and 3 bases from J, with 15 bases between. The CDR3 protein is CASSPRVAATDTQYF. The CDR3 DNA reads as TGTGCCAGCAGTCCCAGGGTGGCGGCGACAGATACGCAGTATTTT.

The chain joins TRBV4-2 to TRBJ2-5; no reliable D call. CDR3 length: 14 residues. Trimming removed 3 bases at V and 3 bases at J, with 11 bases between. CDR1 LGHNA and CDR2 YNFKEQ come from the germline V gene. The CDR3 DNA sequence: TGTGCCAGCAGCCAGGGTGTAGGAGAAGAGACCCAGTACTTC. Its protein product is CASSQGVGEETQYF.

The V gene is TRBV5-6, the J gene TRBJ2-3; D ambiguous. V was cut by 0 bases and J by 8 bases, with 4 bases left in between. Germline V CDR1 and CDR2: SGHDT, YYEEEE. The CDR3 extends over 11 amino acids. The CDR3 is CASSLDFTQYF. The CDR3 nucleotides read TGTGCCAGCAGCTTGGACTTTACGCAGTATTTT.

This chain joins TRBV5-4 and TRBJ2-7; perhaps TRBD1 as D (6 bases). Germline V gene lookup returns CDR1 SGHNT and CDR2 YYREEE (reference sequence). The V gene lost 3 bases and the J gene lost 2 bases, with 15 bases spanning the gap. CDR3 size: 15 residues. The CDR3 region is CASSWDIGDPYEQYF. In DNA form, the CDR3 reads TGTGCCAGCAGCTGGGACATCGGGGATCCCTACGAGCAGTACTTC.

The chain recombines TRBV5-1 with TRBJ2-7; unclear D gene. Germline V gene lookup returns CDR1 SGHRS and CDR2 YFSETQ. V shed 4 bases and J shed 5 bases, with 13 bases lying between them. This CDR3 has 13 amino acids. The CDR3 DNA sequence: TGCGCCAGCAGCCGTTCAGGCACAAACGAGCAGTACTTC. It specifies CASSRSGTNEQYF.

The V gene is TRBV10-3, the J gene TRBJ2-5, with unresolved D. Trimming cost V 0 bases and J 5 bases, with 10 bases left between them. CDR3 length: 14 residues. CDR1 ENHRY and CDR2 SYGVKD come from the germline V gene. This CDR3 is CAISESSPRETQYF. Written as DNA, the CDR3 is TGTGCCATCAGTGAGTCAAGCCCGCGGGAGACCCAGTACTTC.

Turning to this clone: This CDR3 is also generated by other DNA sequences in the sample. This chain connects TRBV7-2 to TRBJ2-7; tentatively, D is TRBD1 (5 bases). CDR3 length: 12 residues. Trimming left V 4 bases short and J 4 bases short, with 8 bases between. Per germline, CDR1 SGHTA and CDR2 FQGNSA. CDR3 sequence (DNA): TGTGCCAGCAGCTCTCAGGGTTACGAGCAGTACTTC. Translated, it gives CASSSQGYEQYF.

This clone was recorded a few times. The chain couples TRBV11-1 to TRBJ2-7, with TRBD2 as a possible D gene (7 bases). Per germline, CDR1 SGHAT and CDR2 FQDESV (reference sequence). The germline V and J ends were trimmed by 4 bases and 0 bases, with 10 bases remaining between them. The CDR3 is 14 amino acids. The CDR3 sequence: CASSWGGDSYEQYF. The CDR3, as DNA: TGTGCCAGCAGCTGGGGGGGCGACTCCTACGAGCAGTACTTC. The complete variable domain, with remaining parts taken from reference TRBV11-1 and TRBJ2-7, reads EAEVAQSPRYKITEKSQAVAFWCDPISGHATLYWYRQILGQGPELLVQFQDESVVDDSQLPKDRFSAERLKGVDSTLKIQPAELGDSAMYLCASSWGGDSYEQYFGPGTRLTVT.

CDR3: CASSYSRQPSTDTQYF. CDR3 nucleotides: TGTGCCAGCAGTTACTCGAGACAGCCTAGCACAGATACGCAGTATTTT. This chain joins TRBV6-5 and TRBJ2-3, with D possibly matching TRBD1 (5 bases). The CDR3 runs to 16 residues. The V and J ends lost 0 bases and 0 bases respectively, with 10 bases between them. Per germline, CDR1 MNHEY and CDR2 SVGAGI.

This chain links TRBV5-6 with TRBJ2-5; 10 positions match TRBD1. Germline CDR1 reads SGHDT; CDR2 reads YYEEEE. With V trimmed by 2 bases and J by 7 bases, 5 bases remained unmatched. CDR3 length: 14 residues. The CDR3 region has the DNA TGTGCCAGCAGCTTTGACAGGGGGCGTCGGACCCAGTACTTC. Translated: CASSFDRGRRTQYF.

CDR3 residues: CASSYSAGGNQETQYF. In DNA, the CDR3 is TGTGCCAGCAGTTACTCGGCGGGAGGGAACCAAGAGACCCAGTACTTC. The rearrangement joins TRBV6-6 to TRBJ2-5; 9 bases line up with TRBD2. The CDR3 length is 16 residues. Germline values: CDR1 MNHNY, CDR2 SVGAGI (reference sequence). V lost 0 bases and J lost 0; bases outside the gene matches: 2.

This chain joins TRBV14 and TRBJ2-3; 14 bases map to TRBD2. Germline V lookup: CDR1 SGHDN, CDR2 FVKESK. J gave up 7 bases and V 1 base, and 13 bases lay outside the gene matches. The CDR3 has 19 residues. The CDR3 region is CASSQAPPGLAGVGNTQYF. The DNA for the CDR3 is TGTGCCAGCAGCCAAGCCCCACCGGGACTAGCGGGAGTTGGAAATACGCAGTATTTT.

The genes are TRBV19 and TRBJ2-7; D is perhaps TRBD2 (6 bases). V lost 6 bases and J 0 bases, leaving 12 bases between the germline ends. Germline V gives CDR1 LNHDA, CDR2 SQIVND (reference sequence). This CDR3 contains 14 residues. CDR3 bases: TGTGCCAGTAGGAGGCTAGCGAGCTCCTACGAGCAGTACTTC. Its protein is CASRRLASSYEQYF.